These 5 T cell receptor beta chains were all obtained from the same sample, sequenced in a study of cytomegalovirus exposure and HLA in healthy donors. 60 Vbeta and 13 Jbeta primers were used in PCR. The assay was immunoSEQ multiplex PCR, and TCRdb's table has in-frame clones only and misses some. The sample yields 180,000 or so clones, about 86% seen once. Input material: PBMCs. These receptors were obtained from a woman between 25 and 40 years old in good health and CMV-seronegative.

V and J are TRBV11-2 and TRBJ2-3, with D unclear. The CDR3 consists of 15 residues. The germline V gene encodes CDR1 SGHAT and CDR2 FQNNGV. The ends were cut back, 0 bases at V and 1 base at J, with 8 bases in the middle. CDR3 bases: TGTGCCAGCAGCTTAGAACGACTCGGCACAGATACGCAGTATTTT. Translating gives CASSLERLGTDTQYF.

The J gene is TRBJ1-3, the V gene TRBV5-1; D gene unclear. Germline-derived CDR1 and CDR2 are SGHRS and YFSETQ. Trimming pared 5 bases from V and 4 bases from J, leaving 19 bases between. There are 16 residues in the CDR3. CDR3 sequence (DNA): TGCGCCAGCAGTCTAACCTACTCGTTTTCCGGAAACACCATATATTTT. This encodes CASSLTYSFSGNTIYF.

The genes are TRBV6-1 and TRBJ1-2; 10 positions match TRBD1. Germline lookup yields CDR1 MNHNS and CDR2 SASEGT. The length of the CDR3 is 13 residues. Trimming took 2 bases from V and 8 from J; bases not matched to a gene: 2. The CDR3, as DNA: TGTGCCAGCAGTGAATGGACAGGGGGAGGCTACACCTTC. It yields the protein CASSEWTGGGYTF.

This chain joins TRBV11-2 and TRBJ2-1, with D possibly matching TRBD2 (6 bases). There are 16 residues in the CDR3. CDR1 is SGHAT and CDR2 is FQNNGV in the germline V gene. V was trimmed by 4 bases and J by 4 bases, leaving 17 bases between them. CDR3 DNA: TGTGCCAGCAGCTCCCGGGGGATGGCCATATACAATGAGCAGTTCTTC. Translation: CASSSRGMAIYNEQFF.

The table lists this clone with a few counts. The chain couples TRBV2 to TRBJ2-2; the match to TRBD1 covers 9 bases. Losses at the gene ends were 5 bases for V and 3 bases for J; bases not matched to a gene: 4. This CDR3 is 15 amino acids long. The V gene's germline CDR1 is SNHLY and CDR2 FYNNEI. The CDR3 loop is CASSTDRGDTGELFF. CDR3 sequence (DNA): TGTGCCAGCAGTACGGACAGGGGAGACACCGGGGAGCTGTTTTTT. The full variable domain, with the rest looked up from reference TRBV2 and TRBJ2-2, is EPEVTQTPSHQVTQMGQEVILRCVPISNHLYFYWYRQILGQKVEFLVSFYNNEISEKSEIFDDQFSVERPDGSNFTLKIRSTKLEDSAMYFCASSTDRGDTGELFFGEGSRLTVL.